What follows are 28 T cell receptor beta chains derived from one specimen sequenced in a study of blood T cell repertoires in COVID-19 (dated by TCRdb to the early 2020s). The library relied on the immunoSEQ multiplex PCR assay. The table comes from immuneACCESS by way of TCRdb, which keeps in-frame sequences with V and J called. Part of the clones is missing from these tables; in studies checked, under half for an unresolved V gene and the rest for unknown reasons. This sample lists about 210,000 clones; about 84% were detected once. Around 4% of the sample is held by the ten biggest clonotypes. Sequencing was carried out using PBMCs or T cells enriched from blood (not recorded which). These TCRs come from a man aged 25-45 years with acute COVID-19.

The V and J genes are TRBV10-2 and TRBJ2-7; 7 bases agree with TRBD1. The germline gives CDR1 WSHSY, CDR2 SAAADI. The CDR3 has 16 amino acids. J lost 5 bases, V lost 6 bases, and 16 bases had no gene match. This CDR3 is CASRSTGVRFRNEQYF. Here the CDR3 DNA reads TGCGCCAGCAGAAGTACAGGGGTAAGGTTCAGAAACGAGCAGTACTTC.

This chain connects TRBV9 to TRBJ2-7, with a weak D call TRBD1 (7 bases). V lost 3 bases to trimming and J lost 6 bases, with 22 bases between them. The CDR3 length is 16 residues. Germline V gives CDR1 SGDLS, CDR2 YYNGEE. The CDR3 nucleotides read TGTGCCAGCAGCGCCCACCCAGGGGGGACCCGCTCCGAGCAGTACTTC. Residues: CASSAHPGGTRSEQYF.

The rearrangement uses TRBV11-2 and TRBJ2-1, with D unresolved. The CDR3 runs to 15 residues. V gave up 1 base and J gave up 7 bases, with 14 bases separating them. CDR1 and CDR2 from the germline V gene are SGHAT and FQNNGV. The CDR3 is CASSLGSRSANEQFF. CDR3 DNA sequence: TGTGCCAGCAGCTTAGGGAGTAGATCGGCGAATGAGCAGTTCTTC.

The CDR3 DNA reads TGTGCCAGCAGCCGACCTAGCGGGGGATACAATGAGCAGTTCTTC. The encoded protein is CASSRPSGGYNEQFF. The chain uses TRBV9 and TRBJ2-1; TRBD2 matches 10 bases. This CDR3 has 15 residues. V shed 4 bases and J 4 bases; nucleotides not matched to a gene: 5. From germline, CDR1 is SGDLS and CDR2 YYNGEE.

The chain is built from TRBV19 and TRBJ2-2; 8 nucleotides align to TRBD1. V trimming: 10 bases; J trimming: 6 bases; junction bases outside the gene matches: 7. Germline CDR1 and CDR2: LNHDA and SQIVND (reference sequence). CDR3 length: 13 amino acids. CDR3 residues: CATSGGLPGELFF. CDR3 in DNA: TGTGCCACCTCAGGGGGCCTCCCCGGGGAGCTGTTTTTT. Supplemented by reference TRBV19 and TRBJ2-2, the full variable domain reads DGGITQSPKYLFRKEGQNVTLSCEQNLNHDAMYWYRQDPGQGLRLIYYSQIVNDFQKGDIAEGYSVSREKKESFPLTVTSAQKNPTAFYLCATSGGLPGELFFGEGSRLTVL.

The sample holds one count of this clone. The chain employs TRBV7-9 and TRBJ2-7; perhaps TRBD1 as D (5 bases). Trimming left V 4 bases short and J 4 bases short, with 17 bases between. Germline CDR1 reads SEHNR; CDR2 reads FQNEAQ (reference sequence). This CDR3 comprises 15 residues. This CDR3 reads CASSSTAFHTYEQYF. CDR3 nucleotide sequence: TGTGCCAGCAGCTCGACAGCTTTCCACACTTACGAGCAGTACTTC.

V gene TRBV27 combines with J gene TRBJ2-1; D is uncertain. Germline assignment: CDR1 MNHEY and CDR2 SMNVEV (reference sequence). Trimming stripped 3 bases from V and 5 bases from J, with 8 bases between. This CDR3 has 13 amino acids. CDR3 in DNA: TGTGCCAGCAGTTTCGCAGATCACAATGAGCAGTTCTTC. Translating it yields CASSFADHNEQFF.

The CDR3 DNA follows: TGTGCCAGCAGTTACTCGACTTTCTCCACAGATACGCAGTATTTT. This translates into CASSYSTFSTDTQYF. The chain couples TRBV6-2 or TRBV6-3 to TRBJ2-3; D not resolved. V gave up 0 bases and J gave up 2 bases, with 9 bases separating them. Germline V gives CDR1 MNHEY, CDR2 SVGEGT. The CDR3 runs 15 residues.

J is TRBJ2-2 and V is TRBV7-9; perhaps TRBD2 as D (5 bases). The CDR3 spans 16 residues. Trimming cost V 8 bases and J 6 bases, with 22 bases left between them. Germline CDR1 and CDR2: SEHNR and FQNEAQ (reference sequence). CDR3 DNA sequence: TGTGCCAGCTTTCTAATTCCCGGGGTCAGCGCCGGGGAGCTGTTTTTT. This codes for CASFLIPGVSAGELFF.

The chain has TRBV5-1 and TRBJ1-4; D gene uncertain. V was shortened by 2 bases and J by 4 bases, with 6 bases between the two germline ends. The CDR3 runs 13 residues. CDR1 and CDR2 (germline): SGHRS, YFSETQ. CDR3 protein: CASSFSSNEKLFF. The CDR3 DNA is TGCGCCAGCAGCTTTTCCAGTAATGAAAAACTGTTTTTT. Drawing the rest from reference TRBV5-1 and TRBJ1-4, the complete variable domain is KAGVTQTPRYLIKTRGQQVTLSCSPISGHRSVSWYQQTPGQGLQFLFEYFSETQRNKGNFPGRFSGRQFSNSRSEMNVSTLELGDSALYLCASSFSSNEKLFFGSGTQLSVL.

The rearrangement uses TRBV30 and TRBJ1-1; the D gene is possibly TRBD1 (6 bases). CDR1 is GTSNPN, CDR2 SVGIG, per germline (reference sequence). The V and J ends lost 0 bases and 0 bases respectively, with 11 bases between them. This CDR3 has 15 amino acids. In nucleotides, the CDR3 is TGTGCCTGGAGTGTTGGAGACAGGCTGAACACTGAAGCTTTCTTT. Residues: CAWSVGDRLNTEAFF.

This clone was counted a single time. Here the CDR3 reads CASSYGDRGYYNEQFF. DNA of the CDR3: TGTGCCAGCAGTTACGGTGACAGGGGATACTACAATGAGCAGTTCTTC. The V call is TRBV6-2 or TRBV6-3, the J call TRBJ2-1; TRBD1 agrees at 8 bases. Losses at the gene ends were 2 bases for V and 3 bases for J; bases not matched to a gene: 6. This CDR3 spans 16 amino acids. Germline V CDR1 and CDR2: MNHEY, SVGEGT.

This sequence joins TRBV25-1 and TRBJ1-4; possible D gene TRBD1, 6 bases. Germline V lookup: CDR1 MGHDK, CDR2 SYGVNS. The CDR3 totals 13 residues. V lost 6 bases and J lost 4, with 9 bases in between. The CDR3 DNA reads as TGTGCCAGCAGCACAGGGCGTAATGAAAAACTGTTTTTT. Its protein product is CASSTGRNEKLFF.

This clone came up a few times. The chain recombines TRBV4-2 with TRBJ1-2; the D gene is possibly TRBD1 (6 bases). The CDR3 loop spans 14 amino acids. From germline, CDR1 is LGHNA and CDR2 YNFKEQ. The V end lost 0 bases, the J end lost 2 bases, and 7 bases lay between the germline ends. The CDR3 sequence is CASSQEDSNYGYTF. CDR3 DNA sequence: TGTGCCAGCAGCCAAGAGGACAGCAACTATGGCTACACCTTC.

This chain uses TRBV4-1 with TRBJ2-7; 7 nucleotides align to TRBD1. This CDR3 has 13 amino acids. From germline, CDR1 is MGHRA and CDR2 YSYEKL. V gave up 4 bases and J gave up 1 base; unmatched junction bases: 1. The CDR3 protein is CASSPGQSYEQYF. Here the CDR3 DNA reads TGCGCCAGCAGCCCGGGACAGTCCTACGAGCAGTACTTC.

The chain recombines TRBV7-6 with TRBJ2-7; possibly TRBD1 for D (6 bases). CDR3 size: 14 residues. Trimming took 9 bases from V and 6 from J, leaving 21 bases between them. Germline loops: CDR1 SGHVS, CDR2 FNYEAQ. CDR3 DNA sequence: TGTGCCAGTGCCCCCCTATTCGTAGGGGGCGAGCAGTACTTC. It is translated as CASAPLFVGGEQYF.

The gene calls are TRBV27 and TRBJ2-7, with 8 positions matching TRBD2. The V gene end was trimmed by 3 bases and the J gene end by 2 bases; junction bases not matched to a gene: 6. In germline, CDR1 is MNHEY, CDR2 SMNVEV (reference sequence). This CDR3 is 15 amino acids long. The CDR3 is CASSFGAGATYEQYF. The DNA of the CDR3 is TGTGCCAGCAGTTTTGGAGCGGGGGCTACCTACGAGCAGTACTTC.

J is TRBJ2-2 and V is TRBV2; a weak D match, TRBD1 (6 bases). CDR3 size: 12 residues. Per the germline V gene, CDR1 is SNHLY and CDR2 is FYNNEI. With 8 bases removed from V and 5 bases from J, the gap between germline ends came to 9 bases. CDR3 in amino acids: CASSGETGELFF. CDR3 sequence (DNA): TGTGCCAGCTCAGGGGAGACCGGGGAGCTGTTTTTT.

The V gene is TRBV19, the J gene TRBJ2-4; 12 bases match TRBD1. The CDR3 loop spans 16 amino acids. Germline CDR1 reads LNHDA; CDR2 reads SQIVND (reference sequence). The ends lost 3 bases at V and 8 bases at J; junction bases unmatched: 8. The CDR3 here is CASSIGTGGNWDIQYF. In DNA form, the CDR3 reads TGTGCCAGTAGTATCGGGACAGGGGGCAATTGGGACATTCAGTACTTC.

Remarks on this clone: Within the sample, other DNA sequences also encode this same CDR3. The V call is TRBV19, the J call TRBJ2-1; 13 bases agree with TRBD2. Trimming removed 5 bases from V and 0 bases from J; junction bases left unmatched: 4. Germline lookup yields CDR1 LNHDA and CDR2 SQIVND (reference sequence). The CDR3 has 17 amino acids. In DNA form, the CDR3 reads TGTGCCAGTAGTCTCGGACTAGCGGGGGTCTCCTACAATGAGCAGTTCTTC. Encoded protein: CASSLGLAGVSYNEQFF.

This clone was counted a single time. This chain joins TRBV2 and TRBJ2-2, with no clear D. V dropped 8 bases and J dropped 6 bases, with 7 bases sitting between them. There are 11 residues in the CDR3. Germline V CDR1 and CDR2: SNHLY, FYNNEI. CDR3 region: CASVEAGELFF. CDR3 in DNA: TGTGCCAGCGTTGAGGCCGGGGAGCTGTTTTTT.

The V call is TRBV6-5, the J call TRBJ1-2, with 7 bases fitting TRBD1. Germline V gene sequence: CDR1 MNHEY, CDR2 SVGAGI. V was pared by 8 bases and J by 1 base, with 10 bases of the junction left unmatched. The CDR3 spans 15 residues. The CDR3 sequence is CASLGGTANNYGYTF. In nucleotides, the CDR3 is TGTGCCAGCCTCGGAGGGACAGCTAATAACTATGGCTACACCTTC.

This clone was seen a handful of times. This chain uses TRBV29-1 with TRBJ1-2; perhaps TRBD1 as D (5 bases). Between the trimmed V and J ends, which lost 6 bases and 1 base, there was a span of 9 bases. This CDR3 spans 12 amino acids. The germline CDR1 and CDR2 sequences are SQVTM and ANQGSEA. The CDR3 region has the DNA TGCAGCGTGGAGACAGTTAACTATGGCTACACCTTC. Translating it yields CSVETVNYGYTF.

The V call is TRBV10-3, the J call TRBJ2-7, with D unresolved. CDR1 is ENHRY, CDR2 SYGVKD, per germline. This CDR3 region has 13 residues. V lost 2 bases to trimming and J lost 0 bases, with 5 bases between them. CDR3 sequence (DNA): TGTGCCATCAGTGAGGAGAACTCCTACGAGCAGTACTTC. This translates into CAISEENSYEQYF.

This chain uses TRBV4-1 with TRBJ1-1; D might be TRBD1 (5 bases). Germline lookup yields CDR1 MGHRA and CDR2 YSYEKL. V was clipped by 6 bases and J by 5 bases, with 16 bases between them. The CDR3 length is 14 residues. This chain's CDR3 is CASSSWEEGTEAFF. The CDR3 DNA is TGCGCCAGCAGTTCATGGGAGGAGGGGACTGAAGCTTTCTTT.

This rearrangement joins TRBV6-5 to TRBJ1-4, with a possible D match to TRBD1 (6 bases). V was trimmed by 8 bases and J by 8 bases, leaving 18 bases between them. CDR3 length: 14 residues. Germline CDR1 is MNHEY and CDR2 is SVGAGI. CDR3 loop: CASGSGGGEEKLFF. CDR3 coding DNA: TGTGCCAGCGGGAGCGGGGGCGGTGAGGAAAAACTGTTTTTT.

The chain has TRBV5-6 and TRBJ1-3; unclear D gene. V lost 0 bases and J 4 bases, leaving 11 bases between the germline ends. The CDR3 has 15 amino acids. Per the germline V gene, CDR1 is SGHDT and CDR2 is YYEEEE. The CDR3 spells CASSLAGVGGNTIYF. The DNA of the CDR3 is TGTGCCAGCAGCTTGGCCGGGGTAGGAGGAAACACCATATATTTT.

The V call is TRBV6-5, the J call TRBJ2-1; no firm D call. V gave up 2 bases and J gave up 8 bases, with 4 bases separating them. The CDR3 spans 11 residues. CDR1 and CDR2 from the germline V gene are MNHEY and SVGAGI. The CDR3: CASSYRDEQFF. CDR3 DNA: TGTGCCAGCAGTTACCGGGATGAGCAGTTCTTC.